Each of the 9 T cell receptor beta chains below was sequenced from the same sample in a study of blood T cell repertoires in COVID-19. The repertoire was sequenced with immunoSEQ multiplex PCR; TCRdb's copy has only in-frame clones and lacks some. The sample carries 150,000 to 200,000 clones, over 85% recorded once. Sequencing was performed on peripheral blood. These receptors originate from a woman aged 55-69 years with COVID-19, enrolled during active disease.

This clone came up a few times. This chain links TRBV7-2 with TRBJ2-7, with 7 bases that match TRBD2. This CDR3 contains 17 residues. The trim removed 5 bases at V and 0 bases at J, leaving 13 bases unmatched. Per the germline V gene, CDR1 is SGHTA and CDR2 is FQGNSA. CDR3 region: CASSPQRLASNSYEQYF. CDR3 nucleotide sequence: TGTGCCAGCAGCCCCCAAAGACTAGCTTCCAACTCCTACGAGCAGTACTTC.

The V and J genes are TRBV19 and TRBJ1-2; 11 bases fit TRBD1. V lost 3 bases, J lost 4 bases, and 4 bases stayed unmatched. CDR1 is LNHDA, CDR2 SQIVND, per germline (reference sequence). This CDR3 comprises 15 residues. CDR3 sequence: CASSIFGQGAYGYTF. The DNA for the CDR3 is TGTGCCAGTAGTATCTTCGGACAGGGGGCCTATGGCTACACCTTC.

The chain recombines TRBV11-2 with TRBJ2-5; D may be TRBD2 (5 bases). CDR3 length: 15 amino acids. Germline loops: CDR1 SGHAT, CDR2 FQNNGV. V dropped 1 base and J dropped 1 base, with 10 bases sitting between them. The chain's CDR3 is CASSLGLAPQETQYF. The DNA for the CDR3 is TGTGCCAGCAGCTTAGGGCTAGCTCCCCAAGAGACCCAGTACTTC.

This clone occurred once. The chain links TRBV14 to TRBJ2-3; 8 bases agree with TRBD2. The trim removed 4 bases at V and 7 bases at J, leaving 10 bases unmatched. CDR3 length: 15 residues. Germline loops: CDR1 SGHDN, CDR2 FVKESK. The CDR3 spells CASSRYGGAPNTQYF. DNA of the CDR3: TGTGCCAGCAGCCGTTACGGGGGGGCCCCAAATACGCAGTATTTT.

The chain is built from TRBV7-2 and TRBJ1-1, with 7 bases lining up with TRBD1. Germline V gives CDR1 SGHTA, CDR2 FQGNSA. V lost 5 bases to trimming and J lost 4 bases; unmatched junction nucleotides: 4. The CDR3 contains 13 residues. CDR3 amino acids: CASSPTGVTEAFF. The DNA for the CDR3 is TGTGCCAGCAGCCCAACAGGGGTCACTGAAGCTTTCTTT.

This chain uses TRBV25-1 with TRBJ2-1, with TRBD2 matching 10 bases. Trimming cost V 4 bases and J 8 bases; bases outside gene matches: 5. Germline V gene lookup returns CDR1 MGHDK and CDR2 SYGVNS. This CDR3 region has 14 residues. CDR3 bases: TGTGCCAGCAGTGGGGGACTAGCGTCCCATGAGCAGTTCTTC. Protein: CASSGGLASHEQFF.

V and J are TRBV7-9 and TRBJ1-5; D is uncertain. Trimming left V 2 bases short and J 4 bases short, with 3 bases between. The germline CDR1 and CDR2 sequences are SEHNR and FQNEAQ (reference sequence). This CDR3 comprises 12 residues. CDR3 sequence reads: CASSLINQPQHF. As DNA, the CDR3 is TGTGCCAGCAGCTTAATAAATCAGCCCCAGCATTTT.

V usage is TRBV7-2 and J usage is TRBJ1-2, with a weak D call TRBD1 (6 bases). This CDR3 comprises 15 residues. Germline V lookup: CDR1 SGHTA, CDR2 FQGNSA. Trimming left V 0 bases short and J 6 bases short, with 14 bases between. This chain's CDR3 is CASSLAQGKFNGYTF. The CDR3 DNA reads as TGTGCCAGCAGCTTAGCTCAGGGGAAATTCAATGGCTACACCTTC.

The chain joins TRBV5-8 to TRBJ1-5; 8 positions match TRBD1. Germline trimming cut 1 base from V and 4 bases from J; bases unmatched to any gene: 4. Germline V gives CDR1 SGHTS, CDR2 YDEGEE. The CDR3 is made up of 15 amino acids. CDR3 nucleotide sequence: TGTGCCAGCAGCTTGCTGGACAGGGTAAATCAGCCCCAGCATTTT. This codes for CASSLLDRVNQPQHF.